The 10 T cell receptor beta chains below come from one sample, sequenced in a study of beta chain features in type 1 diabetes. Notes on the study in general: TCRB CDR3s were moderately but significantly shorter in Type 1 diabetes patients in all four CD4+ subsets.

These receptors' targets are unknown. Reverse transcription of all isolated RNA meant that expressed TCRB transcripts were sequenced. Using immunoSEQ multiplex PCR, the repertoire was profiled, and TCRdb retains in-frame clones only, with some absent. The table records about 160,000 clones, approximately 8.1% of them present only once. The sample consisted of central memory CD4+ T cells from blood. Receptor source: a man aged 18 to 30 with type 1 diabetes.

The chain links TRBV4-1 to TRBJ2-3; no clear D. Trimming removed 4 bases at V and 1 base at J, with 12 bases between. There are 15 residues in the CDR3. From germline, CDR1 is MGHRA and CDR2 YSYEKL. The CDR3, as DNA: TGCGCCAGCAGCCTTGGTAGCTGGGGCACAGATACGCAGTATTTT. Translating gives CASSLGSWGTDTQYF.

The chain links TRBV5-1 to TRBJ2-7; 8 bases fit TRBD2. The V segment lost 6 bases and the J segment 2 bases; nucleotides outside the gene matches: 4. This CDR3 contains 13 residues. Germline V gene sequence: CDR1 SGHRS, CDR2 YFSETQ. CDR3 amino acids: CASTLAGTYEQYF. CDR3 DNA: TGCGCCAGCACGCTAGCGGGCACCTACGAGCAGTACTTC.

This clone was observed a handful of times. V usage is TRBV11-2 and J usage is TRBJ2-1; the D gene is possibly TRBD2 (6 bases). This CDR3 spans 15 amino acids. V lost 4 bases and J 7 bases, leaving 17 bases between the germline ends. Germline loops: CDR1 SGHAT, CDR2 FQNNGV. As DNA, the CDR3 is TGTGCCAGCAGCTCCGGGACTGCACCGGGTAATGAGCAGTTCTTC. Residues: CASSSGTAPGNEQFF.

This clone has more than one count but fewer than ten. The chain links TRBV6-6 to TRBJ2-7; 9 nucleotides match TRBD1. V was clipped by 6 bases and J by 2 bases; unmatched bases: 5. CDR3 length: 14 residues. Germline V gene sequence: CDR1 MNHNY, CDR2 SVGAGI (reference sequence). CDR3 in amino acids: CASRSGQGTYEQYF. CDR3 coding DNA: TGTGCCAGCAGGTCGGGACAGGGTACCTACGAGCAGTACTTC.

The chain links TRBV28 to TRBJ2-7; possibly TRBD2 for D (5 bases). CDR3 length: 14 amino acids. V lost 3 bases and J 7 bases, leaving 16 bases between the germline ends. The germline gives CDR1 MDHEN, CDR2 SYDVKM. The CDR3 protein is CASSFPTRTGEQYF. CDR3 nucleotide sequence: TGTGCCAGCAGTTTCCCCACCCGGACGGGAGAGCAGTACTTC.

This sequence joins TRBV5-4 and TRBJ2-3; TRBD2 might be the D (6 bases). Germline CDR1 reads SGHNT; CDR2 reads YYREEE (reference sequence). The CDR3 has 16 amino acids. Trimming removed 2 bases at V and 8 bases at J, with 21 bases between. The CDR3 protein is CASSLALGGTAATQYF. The CDR3 coding sequence is TGTGCCAGCAGCTTAGCTTTGGGGGGTACGGCGGCTACGCAGTATTTT.

This clone turned up a few times. The chain combines TRBV7-2 with TRBJ1-1; tentative D call: TRBD1 (6 bases). The V end was cut by 3 bases, the J end by 5 bases, with 16 bases between. The CDR3 runs 15 residues. The germline CDR1 and CDR2 sequences are SGHTA and FQGNSA. The CDR3 loop is CASSLARTTGTEAFF. CDR3 bases: TGTGCCAGCAGCTTGGCCCGAACAACAGGGACTGAAGCTTTCTTT.

About this clone itself: At one end, the junction sequence differs from germline, possibly due to a read error. The rearrangement uses TRBV5-4 and TRBJ1-2, with D perhaps TRBD1 (5 bases). The CDR3 is made up of 16 amino acids. The V gene's germline CDR1 is SGHNT and CDR2 YYREEE (reference sequence). The DNA of the CDR3 is TGCGCCAGCAGCCAAGATTCGGGACCAGGCGGGGGTGGCTACACCTTC. Protein: CASSQDSGPGGGGYTF.

In its sample, this clone was seen many times. The rearrangement links TRBV9 to TRBJ2-7; D might be TRBD1 (6 bases). Germline CDR1 reads SGDLS; CDR2 reads YYNGEE. V was cut by 4 bases and J by 0 bases, with 11 bases left in between. The CDR3 runs 14 residues. Written as DNA, the CDR3 is TGTGCCAGCAGCTCCCGGACAGACTCCTACGAGCAGTACTTC. It yields the protein CASSSRTDSYEQYF. Based on the CDR3 plus reference TRBV9 and TRBJ2-7, the full variable domain is DSGVTQTPKHLITATGQRVTLRCSPRSGDLSVYWYQQSLDQGLQFLIQYYNGEERAKGNILERFSAQQFPDLHSELNLSSLELGDSALYFCASSSRTDSYEQYFGPGTRLTVT.

In this sample, this clone turned up a few times. This chain uses TRBV5-1 with TRBJ2-3; D is perhaps TRBD2 (6 bases). This CDR3 contains 15 residues. Trimming removed 4 bases at V and 3 bases at J, with 15 bases between. Germline CDR1 and CDR2: SGHRS and YFSETQ. CDR3 bases: TGCGCCAGCAGCATAGCGGATCGAGAAACAGATACGCAGTATTTT. Residues: CASSIADRETDTQYF.